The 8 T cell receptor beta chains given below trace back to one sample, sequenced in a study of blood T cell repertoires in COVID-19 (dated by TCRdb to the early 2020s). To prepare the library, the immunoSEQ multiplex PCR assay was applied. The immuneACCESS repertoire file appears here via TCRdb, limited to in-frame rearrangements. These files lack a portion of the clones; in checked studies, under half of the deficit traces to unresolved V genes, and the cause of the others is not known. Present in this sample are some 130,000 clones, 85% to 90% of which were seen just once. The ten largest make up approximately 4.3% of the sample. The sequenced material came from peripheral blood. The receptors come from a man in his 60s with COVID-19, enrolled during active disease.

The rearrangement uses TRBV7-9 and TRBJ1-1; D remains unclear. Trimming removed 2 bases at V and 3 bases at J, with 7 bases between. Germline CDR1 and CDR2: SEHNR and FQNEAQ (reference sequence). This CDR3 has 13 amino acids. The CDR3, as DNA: TGTGCCAGCAGCTTAATTTCGGACACTGAAGCTTTCTTT. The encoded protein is CASSLISDTEAFF.

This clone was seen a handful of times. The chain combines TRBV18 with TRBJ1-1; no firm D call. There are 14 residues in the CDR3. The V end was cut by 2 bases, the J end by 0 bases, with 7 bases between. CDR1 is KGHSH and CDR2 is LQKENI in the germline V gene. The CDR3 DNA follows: TGTGCCAGCTCACCAGAGACACTGAACACTGAAGCTTTCTTT. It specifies CASSPETLNTEAFF.

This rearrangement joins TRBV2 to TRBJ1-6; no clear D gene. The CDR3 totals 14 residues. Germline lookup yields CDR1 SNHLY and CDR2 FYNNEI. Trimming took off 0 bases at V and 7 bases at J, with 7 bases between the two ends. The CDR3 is CASSEARGNSPLHF. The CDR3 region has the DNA TGTGCCAGCAGTGAAGCCCGGGGAAATTCACCCCTCCACTTT.

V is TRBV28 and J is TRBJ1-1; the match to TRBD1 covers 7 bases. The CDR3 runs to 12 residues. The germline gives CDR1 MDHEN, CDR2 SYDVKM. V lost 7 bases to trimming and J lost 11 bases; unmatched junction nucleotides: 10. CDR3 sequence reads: CASKISTGTAFF. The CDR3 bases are TGTGCCAGCAAAATTTCGACAGGGACGGCTTTCTTT.

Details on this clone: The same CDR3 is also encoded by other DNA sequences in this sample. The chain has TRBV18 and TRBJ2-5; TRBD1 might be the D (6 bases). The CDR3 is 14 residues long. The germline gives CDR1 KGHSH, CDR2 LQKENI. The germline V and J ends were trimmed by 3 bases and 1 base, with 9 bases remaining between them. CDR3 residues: CASSPGQIQETQYF. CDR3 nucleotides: TGTGCCAGCTCACCCGGACAGATCCAAGAGACCCAGTACTTC.

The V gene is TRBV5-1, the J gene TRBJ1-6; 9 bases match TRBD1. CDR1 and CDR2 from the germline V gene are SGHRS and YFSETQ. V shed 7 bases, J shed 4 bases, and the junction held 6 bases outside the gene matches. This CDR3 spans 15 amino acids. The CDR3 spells CASYPGTGYNSPLHF. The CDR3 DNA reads TGCGCCAGCTACCCCGGGACAGGGTATAATTCACCCCTCCACTTT.

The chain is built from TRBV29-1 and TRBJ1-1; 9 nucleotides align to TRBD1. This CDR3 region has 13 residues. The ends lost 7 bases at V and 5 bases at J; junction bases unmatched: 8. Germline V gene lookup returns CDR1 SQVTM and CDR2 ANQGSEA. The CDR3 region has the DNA TGCAGCGCCGAGGGACAGGGAGGAACTGAAGCTTTCTTT. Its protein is CSAEGQGGTEAFF.

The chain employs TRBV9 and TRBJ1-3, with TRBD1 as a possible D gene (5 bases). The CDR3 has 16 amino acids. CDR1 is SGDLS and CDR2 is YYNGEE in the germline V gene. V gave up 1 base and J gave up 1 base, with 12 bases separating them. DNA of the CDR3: TGTGCCAGCAGCGTATCCGTGACAGTTTCTGGAAACACCATATATTTT. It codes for CASSVSVTVSGNTIYF.